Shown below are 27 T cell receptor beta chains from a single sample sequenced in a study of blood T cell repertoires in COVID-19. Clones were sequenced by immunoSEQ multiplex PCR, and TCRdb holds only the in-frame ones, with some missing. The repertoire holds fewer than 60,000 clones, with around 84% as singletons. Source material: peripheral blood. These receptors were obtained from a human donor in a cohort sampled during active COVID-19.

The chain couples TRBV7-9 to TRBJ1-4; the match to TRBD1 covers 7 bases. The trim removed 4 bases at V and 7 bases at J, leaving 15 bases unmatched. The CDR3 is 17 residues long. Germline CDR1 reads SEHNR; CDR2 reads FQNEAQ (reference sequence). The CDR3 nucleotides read TGTGCCAGCAGCTATACTCTTCAGGGGGACCCAAGTGAAAAACTGTTTTTT. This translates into CASSYTLQGDPSEKLFF.

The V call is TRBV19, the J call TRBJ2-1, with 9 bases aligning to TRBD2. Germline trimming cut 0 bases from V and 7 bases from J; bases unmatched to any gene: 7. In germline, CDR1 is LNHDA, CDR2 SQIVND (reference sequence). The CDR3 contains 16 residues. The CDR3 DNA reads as TGTGCCAGTAGTATAGATCTTAGCGGGAGAGCAAATGAGCAGTTCTTC. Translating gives CASSIDLSGRANEQFF.

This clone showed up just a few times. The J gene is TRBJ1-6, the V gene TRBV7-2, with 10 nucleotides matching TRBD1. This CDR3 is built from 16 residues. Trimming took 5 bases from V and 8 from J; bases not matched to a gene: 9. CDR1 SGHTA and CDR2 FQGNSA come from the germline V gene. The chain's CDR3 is CASSPRQGARHSPLHF. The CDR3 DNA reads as TGTGCCAGCAGCCCGAGACAGGGGGCTAGGCATTCACCCCTCCACTTT.

This CDR3 reads CASGQGGTEAFF. The CDR3 bases are TGTGCCAGCGGACAGGGAGGCACTGAAGCTTTCTTT. The chain has TRBV27 and TRBJ1-1; 8 nucleotides align to TRBD1. The V gene end was trimmed by 8 bases and the J gene end by 4 bases; junction bases not matched to a gene: 3. The V gene's germline CDR1 is MNHEY and CDR2 SMNVEV (reference sequence). CDR3 size: 12 residues.

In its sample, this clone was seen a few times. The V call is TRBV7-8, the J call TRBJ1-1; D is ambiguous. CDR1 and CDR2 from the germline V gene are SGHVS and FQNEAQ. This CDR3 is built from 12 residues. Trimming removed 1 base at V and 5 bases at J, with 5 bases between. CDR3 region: CASSLVVTEAFF. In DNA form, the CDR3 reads TGTGCCAGCAGCTTAGTTGTAACTGAAGCTTTCTTT.

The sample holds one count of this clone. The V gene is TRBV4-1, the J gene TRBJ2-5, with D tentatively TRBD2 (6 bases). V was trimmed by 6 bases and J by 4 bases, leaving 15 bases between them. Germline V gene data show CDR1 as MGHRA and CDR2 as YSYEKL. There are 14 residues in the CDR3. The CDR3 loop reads CASSGLALGETQYF. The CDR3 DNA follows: TGCGCCAGCAGTGGGCTAGCGTTAGGAGAGACCCAGTACTTC.

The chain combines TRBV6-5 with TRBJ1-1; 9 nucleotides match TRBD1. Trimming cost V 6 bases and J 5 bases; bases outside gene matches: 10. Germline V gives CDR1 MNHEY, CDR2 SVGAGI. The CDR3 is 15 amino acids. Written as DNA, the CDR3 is TGTGCCAGCAGGGGTAGAGGACAGGGGAGAACTGAAGCTTTCTTT. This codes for CASRGRGQGRTEAFF.

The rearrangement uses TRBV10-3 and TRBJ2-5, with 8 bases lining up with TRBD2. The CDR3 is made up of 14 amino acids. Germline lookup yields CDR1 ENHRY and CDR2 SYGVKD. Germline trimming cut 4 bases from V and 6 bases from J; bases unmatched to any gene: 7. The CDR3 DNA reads TGTGCCATCAGTGGGAGCGGGAGCGCGCAGACCCAGTACTTC. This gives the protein CAISGSGSAQTQYF.

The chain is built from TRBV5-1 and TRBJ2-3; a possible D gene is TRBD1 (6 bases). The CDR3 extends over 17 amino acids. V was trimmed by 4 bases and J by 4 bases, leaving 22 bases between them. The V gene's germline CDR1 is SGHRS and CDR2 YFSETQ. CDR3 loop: CASSATQGHGGADTQYF. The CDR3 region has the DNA TGCGCCAGCAGCGCCACACAGGGACACGGTGGAGCAGATACGCAGTATTTT.

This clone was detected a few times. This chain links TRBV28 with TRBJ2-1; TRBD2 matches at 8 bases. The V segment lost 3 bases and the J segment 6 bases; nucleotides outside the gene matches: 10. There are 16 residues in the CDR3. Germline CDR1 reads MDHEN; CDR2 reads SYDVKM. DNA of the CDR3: TGTGCCAGCAGTTTGACTCTGTTTGGGACTAGCAATGAGCAGTTCTTC. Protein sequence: CASSLTLFGTSNEQFF. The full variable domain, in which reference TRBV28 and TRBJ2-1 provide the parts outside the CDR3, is DVKVTQSSRYLVKRTGEKVFLECVQDMDHENMFWYRQDPGLGLRLIYFSYDVKMKEKGDIPEGYSVSREKKERFSLILESASTNQTSMYLCASSLTLFGTSNEQFFGPGTRLTVL.

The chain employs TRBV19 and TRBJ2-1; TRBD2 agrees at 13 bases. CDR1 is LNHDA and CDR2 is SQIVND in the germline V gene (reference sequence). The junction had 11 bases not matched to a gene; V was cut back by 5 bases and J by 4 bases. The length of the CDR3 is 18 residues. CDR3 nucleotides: TGTGCCAGTAGTGGACTAGCGGGAGTCCCTTCCCCTTACAATGAGCAGTTCTTC. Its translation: CASSGLAGVPSPYNEQFF.

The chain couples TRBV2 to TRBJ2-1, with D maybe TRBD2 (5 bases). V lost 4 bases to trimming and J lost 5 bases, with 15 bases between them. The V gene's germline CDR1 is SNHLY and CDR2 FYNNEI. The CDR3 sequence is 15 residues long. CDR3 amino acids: CASSVERGSDNEQFF. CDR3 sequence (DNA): TGTGCCAGCAGTGTGGAACGGGGATCCGACAATGAGCAGTTCTTC.

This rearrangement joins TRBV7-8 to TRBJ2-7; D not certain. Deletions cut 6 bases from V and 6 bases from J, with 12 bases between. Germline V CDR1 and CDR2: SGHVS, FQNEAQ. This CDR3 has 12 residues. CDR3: CASSLTTSEQYF. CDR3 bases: TGTGCCAGCAGTCTTACTACATCCGAGCAGTACTTC.

CDR3 residues: CASSESSRGTYEQYF. The CDR3 nucleotides read TGCGCCAGCAGTGAGTCGTCCAGGGGCACGTACGAGCAGTACTTC. The chain is built from TRBV10-1 and TRBJ2-7; TRBD1 might be the D (6 bases). The CDR3 consists of 15 residues. Germline CDR1 WNHNN, CDR2 SYGVQD (reference sequence). V was shortened by 0 bases and J by 4 bases, with 13 bases between the two germline ends.

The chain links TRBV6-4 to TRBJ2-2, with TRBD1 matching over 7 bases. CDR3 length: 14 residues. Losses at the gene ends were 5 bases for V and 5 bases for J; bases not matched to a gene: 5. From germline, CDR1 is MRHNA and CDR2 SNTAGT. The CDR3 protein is CASSRDSGTGELFF. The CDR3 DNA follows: TGTGCCAGCAGTCGGGACAGCGGAACCGGGGAGCTGTTTTTT.

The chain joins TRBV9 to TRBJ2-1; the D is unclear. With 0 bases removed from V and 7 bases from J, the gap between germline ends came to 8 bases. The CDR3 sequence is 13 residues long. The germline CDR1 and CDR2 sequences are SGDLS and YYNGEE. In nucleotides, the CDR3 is TGTGCCAGCAGCGTAGGGCTAGAGAATGAGCAGTTCTTC. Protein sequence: CASSVGLENEQFF.

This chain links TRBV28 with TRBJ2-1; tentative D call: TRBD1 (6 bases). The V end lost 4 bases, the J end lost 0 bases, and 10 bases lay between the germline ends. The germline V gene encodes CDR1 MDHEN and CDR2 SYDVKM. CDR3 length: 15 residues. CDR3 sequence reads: CASSWDTSSYNEQFF. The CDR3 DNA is TGTGCCAGCAGTTGGGACACGAGCTCCTACAATGAGCAGTTCTTC.

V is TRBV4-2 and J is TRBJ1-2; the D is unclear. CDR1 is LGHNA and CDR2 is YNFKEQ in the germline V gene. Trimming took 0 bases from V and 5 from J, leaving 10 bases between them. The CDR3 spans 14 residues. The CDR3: CASSQDQNQYGYTF. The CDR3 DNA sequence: TGTGCCAGCAGCCAAGATCAAAACCAGTATGGCTACACCTTC.

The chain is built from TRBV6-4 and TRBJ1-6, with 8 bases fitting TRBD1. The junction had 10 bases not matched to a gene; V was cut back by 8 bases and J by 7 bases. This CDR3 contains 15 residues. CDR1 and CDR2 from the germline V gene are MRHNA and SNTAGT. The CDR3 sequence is CASLLQGDRNSPLHF. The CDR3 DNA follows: TGTGCCAGCCTTTTACAGGGGGACAGGAATTCACCCCTCCACTTT.

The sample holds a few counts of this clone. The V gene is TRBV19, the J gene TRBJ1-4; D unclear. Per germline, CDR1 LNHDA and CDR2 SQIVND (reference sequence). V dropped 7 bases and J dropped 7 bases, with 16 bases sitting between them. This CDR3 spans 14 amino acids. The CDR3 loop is CASKGVQEGEKLFF. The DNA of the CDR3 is TGTGCCAGTAAAGGTGTCCAGGAGGGTGAAAAACTGTTTTTT.

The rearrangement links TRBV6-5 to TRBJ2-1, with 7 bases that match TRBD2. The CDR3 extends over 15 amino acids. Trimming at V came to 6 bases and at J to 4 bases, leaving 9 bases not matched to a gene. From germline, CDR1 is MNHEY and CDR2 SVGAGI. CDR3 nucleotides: TGTGCCAGCAGCGGGGGGTCCAGTGGATACAATGAGCAGTTCTTC. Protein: CASSGGSSGYNEQFF.

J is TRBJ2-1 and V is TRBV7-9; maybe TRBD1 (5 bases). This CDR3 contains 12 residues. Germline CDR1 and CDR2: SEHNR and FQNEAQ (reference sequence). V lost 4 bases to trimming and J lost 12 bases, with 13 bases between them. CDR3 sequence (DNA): TGTGCCAGCAGCTCTGACAGTGTCGGGCAGTTCTTC. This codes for CASSSDSVGQFF.

The CDR3 is CAINGGSSYGYTF. The DNA of the CDR3 is TGTGCCATCAACGGAGGGTCCAGTTATGGCTACACCTTC. V usage is TRBV10-3 and J usage is TRBJ1-2, with D hard to call. Trimming shortened V by 7 bases and J by 5 bases, and 14 bases separated the two germline ends. Germline V gene sequence: CDR1 ENHRY, CDR2 SYGVKD. The CDR3 extends over 13 amino acids.

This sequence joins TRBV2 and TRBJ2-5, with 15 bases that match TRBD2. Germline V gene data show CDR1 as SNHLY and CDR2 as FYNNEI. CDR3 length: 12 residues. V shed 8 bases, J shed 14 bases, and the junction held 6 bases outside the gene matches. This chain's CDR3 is CASRGTSGRCYF. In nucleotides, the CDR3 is TGTGCCAGCCGCGGGACTAGCGGGAGGTGCTACTTC.

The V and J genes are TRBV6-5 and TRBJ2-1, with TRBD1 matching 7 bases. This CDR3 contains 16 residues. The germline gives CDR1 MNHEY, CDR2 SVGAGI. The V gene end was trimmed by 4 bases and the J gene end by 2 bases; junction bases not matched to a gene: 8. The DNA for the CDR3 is TGTGCCAGCAGTTCCATGGGACAGTACCCCTACAATGAGCAGTTCTTC. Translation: CASSSMGQYPYNEQFF.

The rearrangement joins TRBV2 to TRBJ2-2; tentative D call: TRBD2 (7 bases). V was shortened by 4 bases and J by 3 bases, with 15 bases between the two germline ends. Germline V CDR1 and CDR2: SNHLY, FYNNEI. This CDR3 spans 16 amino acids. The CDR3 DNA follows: TGTGCCAGCAGTGGTATCGGGGGGCGCGACACCGGGGAGCTGTTTTTT. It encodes CASSGIGGRDTGELFF.

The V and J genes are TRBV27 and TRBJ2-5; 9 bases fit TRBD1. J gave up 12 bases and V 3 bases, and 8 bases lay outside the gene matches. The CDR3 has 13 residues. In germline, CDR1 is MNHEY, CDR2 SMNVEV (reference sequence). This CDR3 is CASSFGSRDREYF. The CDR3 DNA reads TGTGCCAGCAGTTTCGGGAGCCGGGACAGGGAGTACTTC.